Listed below are T cell receptor beta chains from one sample, sequenced in a study of graft-versus-host responses after intestinal transplantation. TCRdb keeps only in-frame clones here, not all; method: immunoSEQ multiplex PCR. This sample has about 120,000 clones, with 90% found just once. No antigen has been identified for these receptors. The sequenced sample was unstimulated CD4+ T cells sorted from spleen or lymph node cells, obtained before intestinal transplant. The receptors were sampled from a human donor who received an intestinal transplant. CDR3s include the opening cysteine and the closing phenylalanine or tryptophan. D genes are given only for firm matches. Rows may omit the clone size; those that give it use once, few, many or a size class.

V gene	clone size	D gene	J gene	CDR3 protein
TRBV19	-	TRBD1	TRBJ2-1	CASSRAGTGLWNEQFF
TRBV4-3	-	-	TRBJ2-2	CASSQDEVGAVTGELFF
TRBV19	-	TRBD1	TRBJ1-5	CASRWTGVNSNQPQHF
TRBV10-3	few	-	TRBJ1-6	CAIRNEPPPSPLHF
TRBV28	-	TRBD2	TRBJ2-7	CASSEDRPLGLAGRSYEQYF
TRBV5-1	-	TRBD1	TRBJ1-2	CASSRDSNYGYTF
TRBV5-1	-	TRBD2	TRBJ2-1	CASSSFVGGGAHEQFF
TRBV5-8	-	TRBD2	TRBJ2-5	CASSEPGGIPWTQYF
TRBV18	-	-	TRBJ1-2	CASSPTQGYYYGYTF
TRBV27	few	TRBD1	TRBJ1-2	CASSWSTGSVRGYTF
TRBV12-5	-	-	TRBJ1-3	CASGLFGVSGNTIYF
TRBV5-4	-	-	TRBJ1-2	CASSLRTAANYGYTF
TRBV30	few	-	TRBJ1-2	CAWTSDTFYGYTF
TRBV11-2	-	-	TRBJ2-2	CASSFTNTGELFF
TRBV19	-	TRBD1	TRBJ1-5	CASSYGTVNQPQHF
TRBV5-4	-	-	TRBJ2-1	CASSLIGRGNEQFF
TRBV5-1	-	TRBD1	TRBJ2-7	CASSRRQGLSYEQYF
TRBV11-3	-	-	TRBJ2-1	CASSLGSYNEQFF
TRBV5-1	-	-	TRBJ2-1	CASSRGGEDTYNEQFF
TRBV7-2	-	TRBD2	TRBJ2-1	CASSRQRGARQFF
TRBV30	-	TRBD2	TRBJ2-1	CAWSVRTSYEQFF
TRBV6-5	few	TRBD1	TRBJ1-6	CASSKQGASHSPLHF
TRBV7-9	once	TRBD2	TRBJ2-3	CASSLWAGTSGRAIDTQYF
TRBV5-5	-	-	TRBJ2-1	CASSPRGYNEQFF
TRBV19	once	TRBD1	TRBJ2-7	CASRDRGTYEQYF
TRBV5-1	-	-	TRBJ2-2	CASSLERGGTGELFF
TRBV4-3	-	-	TRBJ1-6	CASSQDGRASNSPLHF
TRBV5-4	once	TRBD2	TRBJ2-3	CASSLAGGGITDTQYF
TRBV19	-	-	TRBJ2-3	CASSTRVSDTQYF
TRBV6-5	few	TRBD1	TRBJ1-2	CASSWGQGRGYTF
TRBV5-1	-	-	TRBJ2-3	CASSPPGSSTDTQYF
TRBV2	-	TRBD1	TRBJ2-2	CASRADRASGELFF
TRBV6-5	-	-	TRBJ1-1	CASSFLTGAEAFF